The 26 T cell receptor beta chains reported below all come from one sample, sequenced in a study of T-cell reconstitution after alpha-beta-depleted transplantation in children. A library of TCRbeta sequences, prepared with unique molecular identifiers, was generated. Via MiXCR, TCRdb re-called the PCR reads, giving one row per CDR3 protein. The sample contains fewer than 150,000 distinct CDR3 sequences, 9.5% to 10% of which appear only once. The sequenced sample was PBMCs, mostly from graft donor cells, obtained 180 days after TCRalphabeta/CD19-depleted stem cell transplant. These receptors all stem from a girl under three years old who had a stem cell transplant for combined immunodeficiency, so the T cells may come from the graft donor.

This clonotype came up many times. The chain joins TRBV6-5 to TRBJ1-3, with D hard to call. The CDR3 contains 14 residues. V was cut by 2 bases and J by 2 bases, with 7 bases left in between. CDR1 and CDR2 from the germline V gene are MNHEY and SVGAGI. This CDR3 reads CASSYASPGNTIYF. The CDR3 DNA follows: TGTGCCAGCAGTTACGCCTCTCCTGGAAACACCATATATTTT.

This chain joins TRBV7-3 and TRBJ2-3, with TRBD2 matching over 14 bases. V lost 5 bases and J lost 6; bases outside the gene matches: 4. Germline CDR1 SGHTA, CDR2 FQGTGA. CDR3 length: 15 amino acids. In DNA form, the CDR3 reads TGTGCCAGCAGCCGGGGACTAGCGGGGGCGGATACGCAGTATTTT. This translates into CASSRGLAGADTQYF.

The chain has TRBV27 and TRBJ1-3; TRBD1 matches at 10 bases. The germline gives CDR1 MNHEY, CDR2 SMNVEV (reference sequence). This CDR3 is built from 15 residues. The V gene end was trimmed by 3 bases and the J gene end by 4 bases; junction bases not matched to a gene: 3. For the CDR3, the DNA is TGTGCCAGCAGTTTGACAGGGGGCGCAGGAAACACCATATATTTT. Amino acid sequence: CASSLTGGAGNTIYF.

The CDR3 loop reads CASSVGTAAQETQYF. The CDR3 DNA reads TGTGCCAGCAGCGTTGGGACGGCGGCCCAAGAGACCCAGTACTTC. The J gene is TRBJ2-5, the V gene TRBV14; D possibly uses TRBD1 or TRBD2 (5 bases each). The V and J ends lost 5 bases and 1 base respectively, with 14 bases between them. This CDR3 is built from 15 residues. CDR1 SGHDN and CDR2 FVKESK come from the germline V gene.

This chain links TRBV9 with TRBJ2-3; a possible D gene is TRBD2 (6 bases). The CDR3 is made up of 17 amino acids. In germline, CDR1 is SGDLS, CDR2 YYNGEE. The germline V and J ends were trimmed by 2 bases and 2 bases, with 18 bases remaining between them. The CDR3 sequence: CASSVGSSAHPTDTQYF. CDR3 nucleotides: TGTGCCAGCAGCGTCGGGAGTAGCGCTCACCCCACAGATACGCAGTATTTT. The variable domain in full, completed from reference TRBV9 and TRBJ2-3, reads DSGVTQTPKHLITATGQRVTLRCSPRSGDLSVYWYQQSLDQGLQFLIQYYNGEERAKGNILERFSAQQFPDLHSELNLSSLELGDSALYFCASSVGSSAHPTDTQYFGPGTRLTVL.

The genes are TRBV10-3 and TRBJ2-2; D is unresolved. V was cut by 2 bases and J by 0 bases, with 4 bases left in between. The germline CDR1 and CDR2 sequences are ENHRY and SYGVKD. This CDR3 has 14 amino acids. CDR3 nucleotide sequence: TGTGCCATCAGTGAGACTTCGAACACCGGGGAGCTGTTTTTT. This encodes CAISETSNTGELFF.

This clonotype has a handful of counts. Germline and junction disagree at one end, which may indicate a read error. The genes are TRBV7-2 and TRBJ2-5, with 7 positions matching TRBD2. The CDR3 runs 16 residues. The germline CDR1 and CDR2 sequences are SGHTA and FQGNSA. CDR3 amino acids: CAISLAGRDYQETQYF. In DNA form, the CDR3 reads TGTGCCATCAGCTTAGCGGGCCGGGACTACCAAGAGACCCAGTACTTC.

This clonotype was observed a few times. The rearrangement links TRBV10-3 to TRBJ2-7; D is unclear. V dropped 3 bases and J dropped 2 bases, with 8 bases sitting between them. This CDR3 comprises 13 residues. Looked up from germline, CDR1 is ENHRY and CDR2 is SYGVKD. The CDR3 region has the DNA TGTGCCATCAGTGACGGCCCCCCCTACGAGCAGTACTTC. Translated: CAISDGPPYEQYF.

The chain employs TRBV12-3 or TRBV12-4 and TRBJ2-3, with D possibly being TRBD2 (5 bases). V shed 6 bases and J shed 7 bases, with 14 bases lying between them. This CDR3 has 13 residues. The CDR3 reads CASSPSWRHTQYF. The DNA of the CDR3 is TGTGCCAGCAGCCCCTCATGGAGGCATACGCAGTATTTT.

A few counts support this clonotype. J is TRBJ1-1 and V is TRBV29-1; D is possibly TRBD1 (5 bases). Per germline, CDR1 SQVTM and CDR2 ANQGSEA. The CDR3 sequence is 14 residues long. V was clipped by 8 bases and J by 1 base, with 17 bases between them. The DNA for the CDR3 is TGCAGCACGGGGGTGTGGGGGAAGAACACTGAAGCTTTCTTT. Its translation: CSTGVWGKNTEAFF.

This chain uses TRBV7-2 with TRBJ2-3, with a weak D call TRBD2 (8 bases). Between the trimmed V and J ends, which lost 5 bases and 9 bases, there was a span of 21 bases. Germline V lookup: CDR1 SGHTA, CDR2 FQGNSA. This CDR3 has 15 residues. This CDR3 reads CASSPGGKAGATQYF. CDR3 nucleotide sequence: TGTGCCAGCAGCCCAGGGGGAAAAGCGGGGGCGACGCAGTATTTT.

The V and J genes are TRBV5-6 and TRBJ2-2; possibly TRBD2 for D (5 bases). CDR3 length: 14 amino acids. Germline V gives CDR1 SGHDT, CDR2 YYEEEE. Deletions cut 6 bases from V and 6 bases from J, with 15 bases between. CDR3 sequence reads: CASKDGKSAGELFF. The CDR3 DNA reads TGTGCCAGCAAAGACGGGAAGTCGGCCGGGGAGCTGTTTTTT.

V and J are TRBV12-3 or TRBV12-4 and TRBJ1-5; D unclear. The CDR3 sequence is 14 residues long. V lost 3 bases to trimming and J lost 6 bases, with 12 bases between them. This CDR3 is CASSLDGGGQPQHF. CDR3 sequence (DNA): TGTGCCAGCAGTTTGGACGGAGGAGGTCAGCCCCAGCATTTT.

The V gene is TRBV5-1, the J gene TRBJ2-2, with D unclear. CDR1 is SGHRS and CDR2 is YFSETQ in the germline V gene. V was pared by 3 bases and J by 4 bases, with 16 bases between. This CDR3 spans 16 amino acids. Here the CDR3 reads CASSWALLSRTGELFF. The CDR3 DNA reads TGCGCCAGCAGCTGGGCGCTCCTTAGCCGCACCGGGGAGCTGTTTTTT.

The chain uses TRBV13 and TRBJ2-5; tentatively, D is TRBD2 (5 bases). The V gene lost 5 bases and the J gene lost 5 bases, with 9 bases spanning the gap. The length of the CDR3 is 12 residues. The germline V gene has CDR1 PRHDT and CDR2 FYEKMQ (reference sequence). CDR3 sequence: CASSLLAETQYF. For the CDR3, the DNA is TGTGCCAGCAGCCTTTTAGCGGAGACCCAGTACTTC.

The rearrangement uses TRBV20-1 and TRBJ2-3; D may be TRBD1 or TRBD2 (5 bases each). Trimming cost V 3 bases and J 0 bases, with 13 bases left between them. The CDR3 contains 15 residues. Germline V lookup: CDR1 DFQATT, CDR2 SNEGSKA (reference sequence). The CDR3 DNA reads as TGCAGTGCTAGCGGGGCTGCCGGAAGCACAGATACGCAGTATTTT. Translation: CSASGAAGSTDTQYF.

The chain couples TRBV20-1 to TRBJ1-2; 8 positions match TRBD1. Per the germline V gene, CDR1 is DFQATT and CDR2 is SNEGSKA (reference sequence). J lost 8 bases, V lost 1 base, and 12 bases had no gene match. The CDR3 consists of 15 residues. DNA of the CDR3: TGCAGTGCTAGAGCCGGACAGGGAATACCCTACGGCTACACCTTC. Protein product: CSARAGQGIPYGYTF.

V and J are TRBV18 and TRBJ2-5; TRBD2 agrees at 10 bases. V lost 2 bases to trimming and J lost 3 bases; unmatched junction nucleotides: 6. The CDR3 is made up of 16 amino acids. Germline CDR1 reads KGHSH; CDR2 reads LQKENI. The CDR3 is CASSPLFSGRKETQYF. The CDR3, as DNA: TGTGCCAGCTCACCATTGTTTAGCGGGAGGAAAGAGACCCAGTACTTC.

There are many counts of this clonotype. V and J are TRBV29-1 and TRBJ2-7, with D possibly being TRBD1 (5 bases). Deletions cut 2 bases from V and 3 bases from J, with 5 bases between. Germline V CDR1 and CDR2: SQVTM, ANQGSEA. The CDR3 sequence is 11 residues long. The CDR3 region is CSVERGYEQYF. CDR3 nucleotides: TGCAGCGTTGAAAGGGGCTACGAGCAGTACTTC.

V is TRBV11-2 and J is TRBJ2-3; D remains ambiguous. The CDR3 sequence is 15 residues long. The ends were cut back, 4 bases at V and 0 bases at J, with 11 bases in the middle. Germline loops: CDR1 SGHAT, CDR2 FQNNGV. CDR3 DNA: TGTGCCAGCAGCTCCTCCGGGCCGAGCACAGATACGCAGTATTTT. Protein sequence: CASSSSGPSTDTQYF.

A few counts support this clonotype. This rearrangement joins TRBV18 to TRBJ1-1, with D possibly matching TRBD1 (6 bases). This CDR3 is 14 amino acids long. Germline CDR1 KGHSH, CDR2 LQKENI. V dropped 3 bases and J dropped 3 bases, with 11 bases sitting between them. The CDR3 sequence: CASSPGGADTEAFF. In nucleotides, the CDR3 is TGTGCCAGCTCACCGGGGGGCGCGGACACTGAAGCTTTCTTT.

This clonotype was seen only a few times. The chain has TRBV29-1 and TRBJ1-1, with no clear D. Germline CDR1 and CDR2: SQVTM and ANQGSEA. This CDR3 is built from 11 residues. The V end was cut by 6 bases, the J end by 5 bases, with 10 bases between. The CDR3 DNA reads as TGCAGCGTCTCAGGATGGACTGAAGCTTTCTTT. Translating it yields CSVSGWTEAFF.

This clonotype has more than one count but fewer than ten. The chain recombines TRBV5-1 with TRBJ2-7, with D perhaps TRBD2 (6 bases). Germline-derived CDR1 and CDR2 are SGHRS and YFSETQ. V was clipped by 5 bases and J by 0 bases, with 12 bases between them. This CDR3 has 14 amino acids. The CDR3 DNA reads TGCGCCAGCAGATCGGGACTGCACTCCTACGAGCAGTACTTC. Its translation: CASRSGLHSYEQYF.

The rearrangement joins TRBV18 to TRBJ1-6; 8 nucleotides match TRBD1. Germline V gene sequence: CDR1 KGHSH, CDR2 LQKENI. The CDR3 covers 16 residues. J was trimmed by 9 bases and V by 3 bases; bases with no gene match: 10. Here the CDR3 reads CASSPGGIGQGSPLHF. In nucleotides, the CDR3 is TGTGCCAGCTCACCGGGAGGAATCGGACAGGGTTCACCCCTCCACTTT.

The DNA for the CDR3 is TGTGCCAGCAGTCGGACAGGGAATCCTACACAAGAGACCCAGTACTTC. This gives the protein CASSRTGNPTQETQYF. The rearrangement links TRBV27 to TRBJ2-5; TRBD1 agrees at 8 bases. Germline values: CDR1 MNHEY, CDR2 SMNVEV (reference sequence). CDR3 size: 16 residues. V shed 5 bases, J shed 2 bases, and the junction held 10 bases outside the gene matches.

This clonotype was observed a few times. V and J are TRBV12-3 or TRBV12-4 and TRBJ2-1, with TRBD2 identical over 9 bases. This CDR3 has 15 residues. V was clipped by 4 bases and J by 2 bases; unmatched bases: 3. The CDR3 protein is CASSSTSGPYNEQFF. CDR3 DNA: TGTGCCAGCAGTTCGACTAGCGGCCCCTACAATGAGCAGTTCTTC.